This TCR beta chain was observed in a study of T cell repertoires in cytomegalovirus infection (dated by TCRdb to between 2018 and 2021). Some background on the complete study: Peptide stimulations targeted recently identified HLA-C-restricted CMV epitopes, whose presentation resists viral immunomodulation, together with well-studied HLA-B-restricted epitopes. The HLA type of each donor mattered for the analysis, because public TCR beta signatures pointed to carriage of CMV infection along with the matching HLA type.

This sample was sequenced with an Illumina HiSeq 1500. TCRdb applied fastp at Q25 and MiXCR to the public reads, then kept only in-frame beta chains. Entries are consolidated by CDR3 protein sequence, retaining the most common genes and DNA. A total of 550,000 to 850,000 distinct CDR3 sequences appear in this sample, around a third of them only once. 18% of the sample belongs to the ten largest clones. The treatment or condition label, read with the paper, signifies: in vitro stimulation with specific CMV peptide epitopes to enrich CMV-specific T cells. This clonotype appeared a few times. Its antigen is currently not known. No base quality information exists; no much larger clone differs at one position. General conclusions and limits of the study: In the ex vivo response, HLA-C-restricted CMV-specific TCR beta clonotypes were dominant, and in two of eight donors the single most frequent clonotype came from this HLA-C-restricted group. In both this cohort and an independent cohort of 300 to 450 donors, the cumulative frequency of public TCR beta family members distinguished carriers of CMV infection plus the relevant HLA type.

The germline V gene (reference sequence) gives CDR1 as WNHNN and CDR2 as SYGVQD. V is cut back by 3 bases and J by 6 bases, with 9 bases in the junction unmatched. Taken from cysteine to phenylalanine, the CDR3 has 15 residues. Only the CDR3 portion is preserved as DNA: 45 bases, with reading frame beginning at the first base. This clonotype was sampled from a human donor in good health (CMV status not recorded). Some clones in this sample may be carry-over from other donors' samples. Source: cultured PBMCs, taken from culture after CMV antigen stimulation. The sequence is built from TRBV10-1 and TRBJ2-3, and 7 junctional nucleotides match TRBD1. Read as DNA, the sequence is TGCGCCAGCAGTGATATCGAGGGGGCCGATGATACGCAGTATTTT. It encodes CASSDIEGADDTQYF.